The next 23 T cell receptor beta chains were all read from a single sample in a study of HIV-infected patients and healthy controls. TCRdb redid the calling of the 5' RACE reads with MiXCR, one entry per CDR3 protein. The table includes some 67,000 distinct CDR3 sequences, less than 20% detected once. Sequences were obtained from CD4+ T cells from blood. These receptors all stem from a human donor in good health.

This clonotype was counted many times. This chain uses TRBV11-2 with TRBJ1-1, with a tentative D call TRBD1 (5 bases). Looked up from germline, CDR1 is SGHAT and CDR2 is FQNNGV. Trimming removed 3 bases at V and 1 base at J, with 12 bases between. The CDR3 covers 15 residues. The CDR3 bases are TGTGCCAGCAGCTTCGGGGGGACGGCGAACACTGAAGCTTTCTTT. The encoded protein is CASSFGGTANTEAFF. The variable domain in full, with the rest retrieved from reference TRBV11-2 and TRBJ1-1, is EAGVAQSPRYKIIEKRQSVAFWCNPISGHATLYWYQQILGQGPKLLIQFQNNGVVDDSQLPKDRFSAERLKGVDSTLKIQPAKLEDSAVYLCASSFGGTANTEAFFGQGTRLTVV.

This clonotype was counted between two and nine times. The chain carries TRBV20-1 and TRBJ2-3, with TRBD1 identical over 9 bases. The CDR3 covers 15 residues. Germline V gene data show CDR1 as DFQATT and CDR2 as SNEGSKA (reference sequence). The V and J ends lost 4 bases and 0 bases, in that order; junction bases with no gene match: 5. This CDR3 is CSAIYGTGSTDTQYF. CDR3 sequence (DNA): TGCAGTGCTATTTATGGGACAGGGAGCACAGATACGCAGTATTTT.

The CDR3 sequence is CASSGAGGASYEQYF. The CDR3 bases are TGTGCCAGCAGTGGGGCGGGAGGAGCCTCCTACGAGCAGTACTTC. J is TRBJ2-7 and V is TRBV25-1; 8 bases are shared with TRBD2. CDR1 is MGHDK and CDR2 is SYGVNS in the germline V gene. The CDR3 is 15 amino acids. V was pared by 4 bases and J by 0 bases, with 5 bases of the junction left unmatched.

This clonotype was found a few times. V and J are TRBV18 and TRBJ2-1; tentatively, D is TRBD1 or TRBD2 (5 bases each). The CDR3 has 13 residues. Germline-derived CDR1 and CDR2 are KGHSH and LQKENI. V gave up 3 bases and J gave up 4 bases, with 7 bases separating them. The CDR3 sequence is CASSPWGYNEQFF. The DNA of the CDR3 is TGTGCCAGCTCACCGTGGGGGTACAATGAGCAGTTCTTC.

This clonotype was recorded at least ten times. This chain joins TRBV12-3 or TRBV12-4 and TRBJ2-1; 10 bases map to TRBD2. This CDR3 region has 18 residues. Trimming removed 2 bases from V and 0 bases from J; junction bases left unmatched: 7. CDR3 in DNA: TGTGCCAGCAGTTTACGGACTAGCGGATCTTACTCCTACAATGAGCAGTTCTTC. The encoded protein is CASSLRTSGSYSYNEQFF.

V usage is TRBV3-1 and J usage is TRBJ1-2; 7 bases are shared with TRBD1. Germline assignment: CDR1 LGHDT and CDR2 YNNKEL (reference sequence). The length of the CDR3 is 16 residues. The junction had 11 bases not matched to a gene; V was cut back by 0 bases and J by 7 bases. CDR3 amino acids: CASSQERDSGFFGYTF. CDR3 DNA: TGTGCCAGCAGCCAAGAAAGGGACAGCGGTTTCTTTGGCTACACCTTC.

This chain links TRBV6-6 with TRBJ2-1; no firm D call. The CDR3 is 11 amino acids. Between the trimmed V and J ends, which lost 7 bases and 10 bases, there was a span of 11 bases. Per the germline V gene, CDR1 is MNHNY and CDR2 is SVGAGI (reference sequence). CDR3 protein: CASKDRREQFF. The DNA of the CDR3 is TGTGCCAGCAAAGACCGGCGGGAGCAGTTCTTC.

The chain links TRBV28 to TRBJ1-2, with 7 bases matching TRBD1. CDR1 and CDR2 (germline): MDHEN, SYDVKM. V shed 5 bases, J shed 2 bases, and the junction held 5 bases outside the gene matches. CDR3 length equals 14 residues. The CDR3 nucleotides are TGTGCCAGCAGTCCCTGGACAGGCAACTATGGCTACACCTTC. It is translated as CASSPWTGNYGYTF.

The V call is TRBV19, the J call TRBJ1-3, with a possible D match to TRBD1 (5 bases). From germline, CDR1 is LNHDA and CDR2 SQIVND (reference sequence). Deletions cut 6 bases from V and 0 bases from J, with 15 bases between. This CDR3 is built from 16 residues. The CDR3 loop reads CASSPRDAGSGNTIYF. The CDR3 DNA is TGTGCCAGTAGCCCTAGGGACGCCGGCTCTGGAAACACCATATATTTT.

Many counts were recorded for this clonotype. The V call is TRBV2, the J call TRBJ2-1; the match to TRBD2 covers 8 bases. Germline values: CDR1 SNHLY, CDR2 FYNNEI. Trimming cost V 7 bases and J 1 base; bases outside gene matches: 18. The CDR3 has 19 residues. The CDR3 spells CASNAGAGVGIGSYNEQFF. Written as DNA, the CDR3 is TGTGCCAGCAATGCGGGAGCGGGAGTGGGGATTGGGTCCTACAATGAGCAGTTCTTC.

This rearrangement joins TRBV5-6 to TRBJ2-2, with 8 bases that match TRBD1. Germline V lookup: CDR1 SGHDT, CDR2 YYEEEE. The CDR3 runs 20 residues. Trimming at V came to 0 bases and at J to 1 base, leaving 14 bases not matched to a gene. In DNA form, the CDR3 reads TGTGCCAGCAGCTTGGCCACTCCGGGACAGGTTCTCTTGAACACCGGGGAGCTGTTTTTT. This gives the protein CASSLATPGQVLLNTGELFF.

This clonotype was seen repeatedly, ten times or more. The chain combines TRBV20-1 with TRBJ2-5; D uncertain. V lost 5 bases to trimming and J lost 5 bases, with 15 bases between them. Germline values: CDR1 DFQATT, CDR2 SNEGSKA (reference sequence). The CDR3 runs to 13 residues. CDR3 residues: CSAPSNLKETQYF. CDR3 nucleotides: TGCAGTGCTCCTTCGAATCTTAAGGAGACCCAGTACTTC.

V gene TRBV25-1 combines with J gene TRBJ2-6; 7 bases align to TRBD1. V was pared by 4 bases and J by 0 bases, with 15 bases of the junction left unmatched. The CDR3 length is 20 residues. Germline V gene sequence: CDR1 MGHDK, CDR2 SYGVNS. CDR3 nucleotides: TGTGCCAGCAGTGCAACAAGAAGGGACAGTTCTCACTCTGGGGCCAACGTCCTGACTTTC. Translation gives CASSATRRDSSHSGANVLTF.

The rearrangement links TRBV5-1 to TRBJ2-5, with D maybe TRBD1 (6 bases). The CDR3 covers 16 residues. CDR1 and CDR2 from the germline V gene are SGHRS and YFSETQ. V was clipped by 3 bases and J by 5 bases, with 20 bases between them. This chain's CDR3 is CASSSQGSTLYETQYF. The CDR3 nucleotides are TGCGCCAGCAGCTCACAGGGATCAACGTTATATGAGACCCAGTACTTC.

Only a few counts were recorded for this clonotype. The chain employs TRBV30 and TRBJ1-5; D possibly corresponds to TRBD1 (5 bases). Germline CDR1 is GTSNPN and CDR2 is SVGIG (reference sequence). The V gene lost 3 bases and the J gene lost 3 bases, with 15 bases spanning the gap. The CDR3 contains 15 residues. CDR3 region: CAWSGSGQFNQPQHF. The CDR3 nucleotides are TGTGCCTGGAGCGGGTCGGGGCAGTTCAATCAGCCCCAGCATTTT.

CDR3 residues: CASSLNVQGEAFF. The CDR3 DNA is TGTGCCAGCAGCTTAAATGTACAGGGTGAAGCTTTCTTT. J is TRBJ1-1 and V is TRBV7-9; a possible D gene is TRBD1 (6 bases). Deletions cut 2 bases from V and 7 bases from J, with 11 bases between. CDR3 length: 13 residues. The germline V gene encodes CDR1 SEHNR and CDR2 FQNEAQ (reference sequence).

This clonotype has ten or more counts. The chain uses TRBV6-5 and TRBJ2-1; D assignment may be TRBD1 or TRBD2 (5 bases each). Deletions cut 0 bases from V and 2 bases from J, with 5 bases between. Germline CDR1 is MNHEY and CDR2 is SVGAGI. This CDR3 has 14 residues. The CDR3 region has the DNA TGTGCCAGCAGTTACTCGGGGGCCTACAATGAGCAGTTCTTC. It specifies CASSYSGAYNEQFF.

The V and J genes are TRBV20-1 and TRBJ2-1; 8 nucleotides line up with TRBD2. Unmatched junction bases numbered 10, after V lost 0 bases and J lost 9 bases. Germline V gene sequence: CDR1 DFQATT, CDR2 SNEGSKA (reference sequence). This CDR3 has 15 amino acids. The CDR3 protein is CSARDRVIAGPEQFF. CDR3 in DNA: TGCAGTGCTAGAGACAGGGTGATAGCGGGACCTGAGCAGTTCTTC.

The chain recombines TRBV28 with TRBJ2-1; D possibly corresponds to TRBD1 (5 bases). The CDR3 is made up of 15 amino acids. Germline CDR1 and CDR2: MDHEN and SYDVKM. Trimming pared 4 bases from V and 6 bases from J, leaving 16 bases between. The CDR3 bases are TGTGCCAGCAGTTCCAGTGGGGCAGGCGGCAATGAGCAGTTCTTC. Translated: CASSSSGAGGNEQFF.

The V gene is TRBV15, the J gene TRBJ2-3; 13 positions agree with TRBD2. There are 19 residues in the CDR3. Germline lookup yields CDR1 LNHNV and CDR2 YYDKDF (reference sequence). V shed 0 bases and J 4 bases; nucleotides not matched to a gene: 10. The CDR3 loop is CATSRDGRGLAGAADTQYF. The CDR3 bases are TGTGCCACCAGCAGAGATGGTCGAGGACTAGCGGGAGCTGCAGATACGCAGTATTTT.

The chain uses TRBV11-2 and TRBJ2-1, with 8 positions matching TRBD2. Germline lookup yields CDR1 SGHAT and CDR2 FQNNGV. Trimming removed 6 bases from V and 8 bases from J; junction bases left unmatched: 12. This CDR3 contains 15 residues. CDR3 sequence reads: CASSPGGPRKDEQFF. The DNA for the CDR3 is TGTGCCAGCAGTCCGGGAGGGCCACGGAAGGATGAGCAGTTCTTC.

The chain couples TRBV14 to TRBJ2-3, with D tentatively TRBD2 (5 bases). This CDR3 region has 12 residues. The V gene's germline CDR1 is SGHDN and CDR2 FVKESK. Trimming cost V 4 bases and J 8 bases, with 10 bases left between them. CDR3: CASSPGRGTQYF. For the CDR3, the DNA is TGTGCCAGCAGCCCAGGTCGGGGTACGCAGTATTTT.

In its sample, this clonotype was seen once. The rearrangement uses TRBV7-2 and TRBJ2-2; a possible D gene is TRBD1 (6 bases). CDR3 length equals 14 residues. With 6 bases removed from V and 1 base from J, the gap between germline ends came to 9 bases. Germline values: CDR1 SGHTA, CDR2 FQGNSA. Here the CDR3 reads CASRLQGNTGELFF. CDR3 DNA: TGTGCCAGCAGATTACAGGGGAACACCGGGGAGCTGTTTTTT.